These T cell receptor beta chains were read from a single sample in a study of blood T cell repertoires in COVID-19. Profiled with immunoSEQ multiplex PCR; TCRdb holds only in-frame clones, not every one. The sample yields 100,000 to 150,000 clones, roughly 80% seen once. Sequenced sample: peripheral blood. The receptors shown here come from a human donor in a cohort sampled during active COVID-19. The CDR3 runs from the conserved cysteine through the conserved F or W. The D gene is left open where the match is weak. Clone size is stated in some rows and not others, as once, few, many or a class when expanded.

TGTGCCAGCAGCTTAGCAGGGGGCAATTTAAACTATGGCTACACCTTC	CASSLAGGNLNYGYTF	few	TRBD1	TRBV5-5	TRBJ1-2
TGTGCCACCAGCAGAGATCCCACAGGGCCGAGTCAGCCCCAGCATTTT	CATSRDPTGPSQPQHF	once	-	TRBV15	TRBJ1-5
TGTGCCAGCAGCCAAGTAACAGCCTACAATGAGCAGTTCTTC	CASSQVTAYNEQFF	-	-	TRBV3-1/TRBV3-2	TRBJ2-1
TGTGCCAGCAGCCAAGCCCCGGGAGTCCTCGGAAACACCATATATTTT	CASSQAPGVLGNTIYF	few	-	TRBV3-1/TRBV3-2	TRBJ1-3
TGTGCCACCAGCCAAGCAAACACCATATATTTT	CATSQANTIYF	-	-	TRBV15	TRBJ1-3
TGCGCCAGCAGCTCCGGACACGGAGATAGTAATTCACCCCTCCACTTT	CASSSGHGDSNSPLHF	-	-	TRBV5-1	TRBJ1-6
TGTGCCAGCAGTGAATCCAGGGGGCGCGGAGAGACCCAGTACTTC	CASSESRGRGETQYF	once	TRBD1	TRBV2	TRBJ2-5
TGTGCCAGCACCGAGACAGGGAAACCCTCCGAGCAGTACTTC	CASTETGKPSEQYF	-	TRBD1	TRBV6-5	TRBJ2-7
TGTGCCAGCTCACCACTAAGCGGCCAAGAGACCCAGTACTTC	CASSPLSGQETQYF	-	-	TRBV18	TRBJ2-5
TGTGCCAGCAGTTTAACGGGACAGAAACATCAGCCCCAGCATTTT	CASSLTGQKHQPQHF	once	TRBD1	TRBV28	TRBJ1-5
TGTGCCAGCAGCCTACAGGGTGGCTCTGGAAACACCATATATTTT	CASSLQGGSGNTIYF	-	-	TRBV7-8	TRBJ1-3
TGTGCCAGCTCACCGGAGACAGGGGAGAACTATGGCTACACCTTC	CASSPETGENYGYTF	-	TRBD1	TRBV18	TRBJ1-2
TGTGCCAGCAGTTACTCGGGGGCGTACGAGCAGTACTTC	CASSYSGAYEQYF	many	-	TRBV6-2/TRBV6-3	TRBJ2-7
TGTGCCAGTAGTAAGGGACAGACCACAGATACGCAGTATTTT	CASSKGQTTDTQYF	once	TRBD1	TRBV19	TRBJ2-3
TGTGCCAGCAGCCCCGGACAGGGGGTGAGAGCTTTCTTT	CASSPGQGVRAFF	-	TRBD1	TRBV7-8	TRBJ1-1
TGTGCCAGCAGTCCCAGACTCCCTAATCAGCCCCAGCATTTT	CASSPRLPNQPQHF	-	-	TRBV28	TRBJ1-5
TGCAGCGGGACAGGGGGGGGCGCAGCCTACAATGAGCAGTTCTTC	CSGTGGGAAYNEQFF	-	TRBD1	TRBV29-1	TRBJ2-1
TGTGCCAGTAGTATACTACAGGGAAGTGGCACAGATACGCAGTATTTT	CASSILQGSGTDTQYF	-	-	TRBV19	TRBJ2-3